The rows below give T cell receptor beta chains drawn from one sample of a study of T cells in Graves' hyperthyroidism and ophthalmopathy. TCRdb itself ran the multiplex PCR reads through MiXCR, one entry per CDR3 protein. Of some 300,000 distinct CDR3 sequences listed, roughly 19% are singletons. Sequenced sample: blood. Every receptor here comes from a man aged 45-60 years with Graves' ophthalmopathy. Both conserved end residues are part of each CDR3. D genes are given only for firm matches. Clone sizes are given selectively: once, few, many, or a class where the clone is expanded.

CASSYSNGNTGELFF	TGTGCCAGCAGTTACTCAAACGGGAACACCGGGGAGCTGTTTTTT	NA	TRBV6-5	TRBJ2-2	NA
CASSLMGDEQFF	TGTGCCAGCAGTTTAATGGGTGATGAGCAGTTCTTC	few	TRBV12-3/TRBV12-4	TRBJ2-1	NA
CASSLGTGRWQETQYF	TGTGCCAGCAGCCTAGGGACAGGGAGGTGGCAAGAGACCCAGTACTTC	NA	TRBV5-5	TRBJ2-5	TRBD1
CASSSLDRGGNQPQHF	TGTGCCAGCAGTTCCCTGGACAGGGGAGGCAATCAGCCCCAGCATTTT	many	TRBV28	TRBJ1-5	TRBD1
CASSFNRGYEKLFF	TGTGCCAGCAGCTTTAACAGGGGTTACGAAAAACTGTTTTTT	NA	TRBV7-9	TRBJ1-4	TRBD1
CASSQVRQGGYGYTF	TGTGCCAGCAGCCAAGTCCGACAGGGGGGCTATGGCTACACCTTC	NA	TRBV3-1	TRBJ1-2	TRBD1
CASSLRHAKNIQYF	TGTGCCAGCAGTTTGCGGCACGCCAAAAACATTCAGTACTTC	NA	TRBV28	TRBJ2-4	NA
CASSPVGAHGGNQPQHF	TGTGCCAGCAGCCCCGTCGGAGCCCATGGGGGGAATCAGCCCCAGCATTTT	few	TRBV6-1	TRBJ1-5	NA
CASSQDQFYEQYF	TGTGCCAGCAGCCAGGACCAATTCTACGAGCAGTACTTC	many	TRBV3-1	TRBJ2-7	NA
CASSEAIAGTGGDEQYF	TGTGCCAGCAGTGAAGCCATAGCCGGGACAGGGGGAGACGAGCAGTACTTC	NA	TRBV6-1	TRBJ2-7	TRBD1
CASSSALGEQYF	TGTGCCAGCAGCTCCGCGCTAGGCGAGCAGTACTTC	many	TRBV11-2	TRBJ2-7	NA
CSASLAGGRQETQYF	TGCAGTGCTAGCTTAGCGGGAGGACGCCAAGAGACCCAGTACTTC	NA	TRBV20-1	TRBJ2-5	TRBD2
CASSPQLGNEQFF	TGTGCTAGCAGCCCCCAACTAGGCAATGAGCAGTTCTTC	NA	TRBV7-7	TRBJ2-1	NA
CASSRRGSEETQYF	TGCGCCAGCAGCCGTAGGGGATCCGAAGAGACCCAGTACTTC	many	TRBV4-1	TRBJ2-5	NA
CASSQDQRGGSNEQFF	TGTGCCAGCAGCCAAGATCAAAGGGGAGGGTCCAATGAGCAGTTCTTC	many	TRBV3-1	TRBJ2-1	TRBD2
CASSLDPGQAYEQYF	TGTGCCAGCAGCTTAGATCCCGGACAAGCCTACGAGCAGTACTTC	many	TRBV11-2	TRBJ2-7	NA
CASSRHYDFEQYF	TGTGCCAGCAGTCGGCATTATGACTTCGAGCAGTACTTC	many	TRBV11-2	TRBJ2-7	NA
CVSSAVQGYTEAFF	TGTGTCAGCAGCGCGGTACAGGGTTACACTGAAGCTTTCTTT	NA	TRBV5-6	TRBJ1-1	NA
CASSPSPSNSNEQFF	TGTGCCAGCAGCCCTAGCCCGTCTAACTCCAATGAGCAGTTCTTC	many	TRBV13	TRBJ2-1	NA
CASSLTGTGYYGYTF	TGTGCCAGCAGTTTAACCGGGACAGGGTACTATGGCTACACCTTC	NA	TRBV27	TRBJ1-2	TRBD1
CASSRQGARYNEQFF	TGTGCCAGCAGCCGGCAGGGGGCCAGGTACAATGAGCAGTTCTTC	NA	TRBV7-9	TRBJ2-1	TRBD1
CASSPQTGGRTEAFF	TGTGCCAGCAGTCCGCAGACAGGGGGCAGAACTGAAGCTTTCTTT	many	TRBV12-3/TRBV12-4	TRBJ1-1	TRBD1
CASSSRVIYEQYF	TGTGCCAGCAGCTCAAGGGTCATTTACGAGCAGTACTTC	few	TRBV11-2	TRBJ2-7	NA
CASSPGTDFHGYTF	TGTGCCAGCAGTCCGGGGACGGACTTTCATGGCTACACCTTT	few	TRBV6-2/TRBV6-3	TRBJ1-2	NA